Below, one T cell receptor (beta chain) is given with its context. This sample is part of a study of long-term antiretroviral therapy in people with HIV. Germline assignment: CDR1 SGHDT and CDR2 YYEEEE. This CDR3 is built from 16 residues. Between the trimmed V and J ends, which lost 0 bases and 0 bases, there was a span of 10 bases. The assay used was immunoSEQ (version v3.0), run at survey level. Libraries were prepared by immunoSEQ multiplex PCR; TCRdb keeps only in-frame clonotypes and omits some of them. The data show about 14,000 clones, around 76% seen once. Sequenced here: unsorted PBMCs, sampled 3.1 years after starting antiretroviral therapy. This TCR was recovered from a man aged 35 to 55 with HIV. The V call is TRBV5-6, the J call TRBJ1-3; no definite D call. CDR3 in amino acids: CASSLAGTVSGNTIYF. The CDR3 nucleotides read TGTGCCAGCAGCTTGGCGGGCACAGTCTCTGGAAACACCATATATTTT.